A selection of T cell receptor beta chains follows, all from one sample in a study of T cell responses to AZD1222 COVID-19 vaccine. Repertoires were generated with immunoSEQ multiplex PCR, while TCRdb's copy carries only in-frame clones and drops some. This table holds about 56,000 clones, 80% to 90% found once. The input for sequencing was peripheral blood, taken on day 0 of AZD1222 vaccination. These receptors all stem from an adult in good health. CDR3s include the opening cysteine and the closing phenylalanine or tryptophan.

>TRBV28
CASSLSGQGYSGNTIYF
>TRBV11-1
CASSRDRVYEQYF
>TRBV28
CASSLSPPPLWSNQPQHF
>TRBV5-1
CASSLGGQGYEQYF
>TRBV18
CASSPDRGPIYF
>TRBV19
CASSIGPFPYEQYF
>TRBV5-8
CASTLGQNSYNEQFF
>TRBV5-1
CASSSRPSGQGTNEQYF
>TRBV28
CASSFAGPTQQYF
>TRBV27
CAREGLAYEQYF
>TRBV10-3
CAIKVRPSNQPQHF
>TRBV7-2
CASSPGEKLFF
>TRBV6-5
CASSIGQTTNYGYTF
>TRBV28
CASSSYTDFYGYTF
>TRBV19
CASSISGGQETQYF
>TRBV28
CASRYEGQVYGYTF
>TRBV24-1
CATSDVKVGGYNEQFF
>TRBV7-9
CASNLQGNGYTF
>TRBV6-4
CASSARGNTEAFF
>TRBV4-1
CASSQERTSGGARFF
>TRBV5-1
CASSLEVGGSETQYF
>TRBV30
CAWAAGGYQGYTF
>TRBV19
CASSINRHLTEAFF
>TRBV30
CAWRPRGGNQPQHF
>TRBV5-1
CASRQTNSPLHF
>TRBV6-5
CASRTLGTEAFF
>TRBV6-5
CASSTSRGSYNEQFF
>TRBV5-1
CASRTDGGLPYEQYF